This T cell receptor beta chain is from a study of blood T cell repertoires in COVID-19. In the study overall: From T cells, B-cell-depleted T cells, or PBMCs came the material, which was cDNA or gDNA.

Donors were grouped by their self-reported clinical history. The CDR3 runs to 16 residues. The data were produced by immunoSEQ multiplex PCR, yet TCRdb's version contains in-frame clones alone and is incomplete. The data show hundreds of thousands of clones, under 95% seen once. Sequencing was performed on PBMCs or T cells enriched from blood (not recorded which). This TCR was sampled from a man aged 55 to 70 who had recovered from COVID-19. V gene TRBV21-1 combines with J gene TRBJ2-7; TRBD2, the table's D call, lacks a check against the DNA. TRBV21-1 is marked as a pseudogene. CDR3 bases: TGTGCCAGCAGCAAAAACCCGGGGACTAGTTGCTACGAGCAGTACTTC. Its translation is CASSKNPGTSCYEQYF.